This TCR beta chain stems from a study of cytomegalovirus exposure and HLA in healthy donors. The study, taken as a whole, reports: A cluster of highly shared sequence variants was likely a sequencing artifact. Sequencing depth roughly uniform across donors was assumed in presence/absence analyses.

Primers: 60 Vbeta forward and 13 Jbeta reverse. How the authors handled the data: A later analysis tallied tens of millions of unique TCR beta chains, 9.5 million to 14 million of them shared. The table came from immunoSEQ multiplex PCR; TCRdb's copy has only in-frame clones and leaves some out. V, J and clone size are those of that table, while D and trimming were read from the DNA. The profile shows 150,000 to 250,000 clones, roughly four fifths of them singletons. After removal of 11 bases from V and 2 bases from J, the junction contained 4 bases not matched to a gene. CDR1 is MNHEY, CDR2 SVGAGI, per germline. The length of the CDR3 is 13 residues. With regard to this clone: Its antigen is not identified.

The gene calls are TRBV6-5 and TRBJ2-3, with 10 positions matching TRBD2. The sequenced material came from PBMCs. This receptor was obtained from a man in his thirties or forties in good health and CMV-seronegative. CDR3 sequence: CAAGTSDTDTQYF. In nucleotides, the CDR3 is TGTGCCGCCGGGACTAGCGACACAGATACGCAGTATTTT.